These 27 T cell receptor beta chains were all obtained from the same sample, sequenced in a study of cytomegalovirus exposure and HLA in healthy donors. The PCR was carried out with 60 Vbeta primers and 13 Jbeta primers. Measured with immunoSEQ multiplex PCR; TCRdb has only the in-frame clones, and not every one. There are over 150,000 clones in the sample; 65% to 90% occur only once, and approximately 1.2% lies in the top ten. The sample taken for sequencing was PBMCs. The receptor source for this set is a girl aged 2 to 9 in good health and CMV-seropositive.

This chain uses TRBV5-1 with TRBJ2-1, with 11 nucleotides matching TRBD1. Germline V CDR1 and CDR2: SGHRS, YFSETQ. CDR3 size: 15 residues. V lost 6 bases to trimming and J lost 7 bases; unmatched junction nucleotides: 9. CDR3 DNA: TGCGCCAGCACCTCCGGGACAGGGGGATCTAATGAGCAGTTCTTC. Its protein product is CASTSGTGGSNEQFF.

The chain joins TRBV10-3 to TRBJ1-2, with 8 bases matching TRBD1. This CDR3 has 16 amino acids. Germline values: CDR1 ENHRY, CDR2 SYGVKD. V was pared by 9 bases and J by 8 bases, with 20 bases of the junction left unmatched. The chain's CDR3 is CAIMSLDRAAISGYTF. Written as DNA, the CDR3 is TGTGCCATTATGAGCTTGGACAGGGCGGCCATTAGCGGCTACACCTTC.

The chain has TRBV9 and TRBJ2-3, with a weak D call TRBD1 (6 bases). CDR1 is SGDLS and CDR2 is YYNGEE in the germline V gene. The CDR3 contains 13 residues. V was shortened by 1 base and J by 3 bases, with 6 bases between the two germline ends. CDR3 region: CASSVQGTDTQYF. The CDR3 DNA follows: TGTGCCAGCAGCGTACAGGGGACAGATACGCAGTATTTT.

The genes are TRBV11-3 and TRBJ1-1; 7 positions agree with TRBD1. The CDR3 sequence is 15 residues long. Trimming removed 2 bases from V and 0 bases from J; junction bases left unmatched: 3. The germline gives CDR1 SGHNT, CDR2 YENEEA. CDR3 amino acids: CASSLSGQLNTEAFF. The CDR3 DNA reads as TGTGCCAGCAGCTTATCGGGACAGTTGAACACTGAAGCTTTCTTT.

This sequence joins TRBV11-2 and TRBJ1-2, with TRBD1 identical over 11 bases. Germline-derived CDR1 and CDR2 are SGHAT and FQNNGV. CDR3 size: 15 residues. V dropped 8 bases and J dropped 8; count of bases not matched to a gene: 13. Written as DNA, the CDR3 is TGTGCCAGCGGGGACCTTCGGACAGGGGGCAGAGGCTACACCTTC. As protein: CASGDLRTGGRGYTF.

In DNA form, the CDR3 reads TGCGCCAGCAGCCAAGATCTGCCTAGCGGGAAAGCCACGAAAAACATTCAGTACTTC. It codes for CASSQDLPSGKATKNIQYF. The chain uses TRBV4-1 and TRBJ2-4, with 9 bases identical to TRBD2. The V gene's germline CDR1 is MGHRA and CDR2 YSYEKL. The V gene end was trimmed by 0 bases and the J gene end by 4 bases; junction bases not matched to a gene: 13. The CDR3 has 19 residues.

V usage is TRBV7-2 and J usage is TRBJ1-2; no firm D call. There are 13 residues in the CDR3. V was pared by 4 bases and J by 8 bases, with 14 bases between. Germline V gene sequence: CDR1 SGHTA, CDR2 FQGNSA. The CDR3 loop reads CASSSGITYGYTF. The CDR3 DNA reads TGTGCCAGCAGCTCCGGGATCACTTACGGCTACACCTTC. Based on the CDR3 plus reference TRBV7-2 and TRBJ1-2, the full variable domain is GAGVSQSPSNKVTEKGKDVELRCDPISGHTALYWYRQSLGQGLEFLIYFQGNSAPDKSGLPSDRFSAERTGGSVSTLTIQRTQQEDSAVYLCASSSGITYGYTFGSGTRLTVV.

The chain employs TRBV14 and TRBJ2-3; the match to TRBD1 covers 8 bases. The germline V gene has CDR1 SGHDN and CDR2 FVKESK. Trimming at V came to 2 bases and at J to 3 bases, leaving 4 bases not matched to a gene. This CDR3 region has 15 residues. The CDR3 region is CASSQWTGPTDTQYF. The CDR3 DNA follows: TGTGCCAGCAGCCAATGGACAGGGCCAACAGATACGCAGTATTTT.

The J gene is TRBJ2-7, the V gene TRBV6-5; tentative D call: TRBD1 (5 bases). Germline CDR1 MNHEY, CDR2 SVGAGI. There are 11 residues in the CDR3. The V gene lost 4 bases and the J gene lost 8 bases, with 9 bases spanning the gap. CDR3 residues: CASSWPGKQYF. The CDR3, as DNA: TGTGCCAGCAGTTGGCCAGGGAAGCAGTACTTC.

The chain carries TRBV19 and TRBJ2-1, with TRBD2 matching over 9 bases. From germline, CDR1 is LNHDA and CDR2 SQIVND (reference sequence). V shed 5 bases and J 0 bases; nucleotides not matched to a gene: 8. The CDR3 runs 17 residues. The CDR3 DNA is TGTGCCAGTAGTTCAACTAGCGGGCGTAGCTCCTACAATGAGCAGTTCTTC. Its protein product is CASSSTSGRSSYNEQFF. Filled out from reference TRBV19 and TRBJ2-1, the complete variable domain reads DGGITQSPKYLFRKEGQNVTLSCEQNLNHDAMYWYRQDPGQGLRLIYYSQIVNDFQKGDIAEGYSVSREKKESFPLTVTSAQKNPTAFYLCASSSTSGRSSYNEQFFGPGTRLTVL.

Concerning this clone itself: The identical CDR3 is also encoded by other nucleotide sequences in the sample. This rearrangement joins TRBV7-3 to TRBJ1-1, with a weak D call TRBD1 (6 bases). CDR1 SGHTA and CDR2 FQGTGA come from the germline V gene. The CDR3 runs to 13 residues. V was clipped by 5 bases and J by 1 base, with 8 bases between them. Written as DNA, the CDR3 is TGTGCCAGCAGCGCGGACAGGAACACTGAAGCTTTCTTT. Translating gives CASSADRNTEAFF.

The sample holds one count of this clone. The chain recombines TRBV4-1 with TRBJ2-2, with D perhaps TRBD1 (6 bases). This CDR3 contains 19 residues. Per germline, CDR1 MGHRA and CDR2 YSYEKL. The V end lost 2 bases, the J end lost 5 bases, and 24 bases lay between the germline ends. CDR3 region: CASSQPQGYLYSGTGELFF. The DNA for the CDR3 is TGCGCCAGCAGCCAACCCCAGGGGTATCTCTATTCGGGGACCGGGGAGCTGTTTTTT.

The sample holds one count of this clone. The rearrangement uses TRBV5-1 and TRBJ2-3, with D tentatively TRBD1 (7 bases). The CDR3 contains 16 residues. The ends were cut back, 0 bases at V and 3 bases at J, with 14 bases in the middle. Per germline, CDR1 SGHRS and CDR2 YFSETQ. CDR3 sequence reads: CASSLGGTVRTDTQYF. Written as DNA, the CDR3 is TGCGCCAGCAGCTTGGGCGGGACAGTACGTACAGATACGCAGTATTTT.

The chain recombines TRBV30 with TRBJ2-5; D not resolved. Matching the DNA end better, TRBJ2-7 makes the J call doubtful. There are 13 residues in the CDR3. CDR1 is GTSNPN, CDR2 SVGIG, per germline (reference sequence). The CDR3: CAWSVGGAYEQYF. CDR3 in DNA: TGTGCCTGGAGTGTAGGCGGTGCCTACGAGCAGTACTTC.

CDR3 region: CAWSVGQKKGETQYF. The CDR3 DNA is TGTGCCTGGAGTGTCGGACAGAAAAAGGGAGAGACCCAGTACTTC. The rearrangement joins TRBV30 to TRBJ2-5; perhaps TRBD1 as D (6 bases). This CDR3 is 15 amino acids long. Germline values: CDR1 GTSNPN, CDR2 SVGIG (reference sequence). Trimming took 0 bases from V and 4 from J, leaving 15 bases between them.

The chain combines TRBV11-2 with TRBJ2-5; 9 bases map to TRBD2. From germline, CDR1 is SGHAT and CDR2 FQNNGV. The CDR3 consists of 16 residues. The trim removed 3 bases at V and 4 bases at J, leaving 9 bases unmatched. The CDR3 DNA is TGTGCCAGCAGCTTTCCAGCGGGAGGCGGGGGAGAGACCCAGTACTTC. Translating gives CASSFPAGGGGETQYF.

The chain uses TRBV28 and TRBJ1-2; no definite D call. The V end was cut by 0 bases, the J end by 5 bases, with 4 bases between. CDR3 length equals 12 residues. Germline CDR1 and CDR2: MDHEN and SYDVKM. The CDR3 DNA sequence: TGTGCCAGCAGTTTATGGGAGTATGGCTACACCTTC. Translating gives CASSLWEYGYTF.

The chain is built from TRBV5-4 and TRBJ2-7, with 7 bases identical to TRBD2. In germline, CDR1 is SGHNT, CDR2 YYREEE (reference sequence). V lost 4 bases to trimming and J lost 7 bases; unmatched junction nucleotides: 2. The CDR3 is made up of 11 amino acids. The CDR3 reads CASSAAGEQYF. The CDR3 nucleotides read TGTGCCAGCAGCGCAGCGGGGGAGCAGTACTTC.

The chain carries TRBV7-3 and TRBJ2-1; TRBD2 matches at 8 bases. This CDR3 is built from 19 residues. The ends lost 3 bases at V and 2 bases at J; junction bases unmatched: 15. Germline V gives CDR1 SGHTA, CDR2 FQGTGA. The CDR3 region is CASSFLAGATTSPYNEQFF. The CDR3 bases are TGTGCCAGCAGCTTCCTAGCGGGTGCCACAACTTCCCCCTACAATGAGCAGTTCTTC.

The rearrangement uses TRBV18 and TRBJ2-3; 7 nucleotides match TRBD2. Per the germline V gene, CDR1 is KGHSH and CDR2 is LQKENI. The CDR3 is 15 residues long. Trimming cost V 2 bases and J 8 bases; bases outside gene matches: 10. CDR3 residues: CASSPSAAGDGTQYF. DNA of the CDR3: TGTGCCAGCTCACCATCAGCGGCGGGGGACGGTACGCAGTATTTT.

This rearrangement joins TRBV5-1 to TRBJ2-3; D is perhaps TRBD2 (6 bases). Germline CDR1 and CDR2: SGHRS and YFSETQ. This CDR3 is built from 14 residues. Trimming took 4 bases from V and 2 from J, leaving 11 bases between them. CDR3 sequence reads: CASSLGTFTDTQYF. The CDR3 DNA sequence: TGCGCCAGCAGCCTCGGGACTTTCACAGATACGCAGTATTTT.

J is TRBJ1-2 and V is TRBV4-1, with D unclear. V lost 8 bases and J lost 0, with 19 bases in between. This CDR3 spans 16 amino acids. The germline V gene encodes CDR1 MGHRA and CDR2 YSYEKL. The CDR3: CASREDVQDSNYGYTF. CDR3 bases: TGCGCCAGCCGGGAAGATGTGCAGGATTCTAACTATGGCTACACCTTC.

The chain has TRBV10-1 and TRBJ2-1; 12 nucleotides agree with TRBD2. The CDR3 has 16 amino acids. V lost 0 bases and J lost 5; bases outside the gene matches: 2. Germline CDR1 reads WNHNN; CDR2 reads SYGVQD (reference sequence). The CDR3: CASSESWTSGNNEQFF. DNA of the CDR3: TGCGCCAGCAGTGAGTCGTGGACTAGCGGGAACAATGAGCAGTTCTTC.

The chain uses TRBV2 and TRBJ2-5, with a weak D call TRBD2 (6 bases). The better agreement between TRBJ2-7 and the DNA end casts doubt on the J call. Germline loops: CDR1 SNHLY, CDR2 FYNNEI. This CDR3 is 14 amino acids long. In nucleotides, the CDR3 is TGTGCCAGCGGACGAGGAAGGGAGGCAGACGAGCAGTACTTC. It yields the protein CASGRGREADEQYF.

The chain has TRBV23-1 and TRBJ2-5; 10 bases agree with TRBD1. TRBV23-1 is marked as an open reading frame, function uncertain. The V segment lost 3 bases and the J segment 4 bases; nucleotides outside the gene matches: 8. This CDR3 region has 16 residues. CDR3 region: CASSQYGTGVTETQYF. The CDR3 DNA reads TGCGCCAGCAGTCAGTATGGGACAGGGGTTACAGAGACCCAGTACTTC.

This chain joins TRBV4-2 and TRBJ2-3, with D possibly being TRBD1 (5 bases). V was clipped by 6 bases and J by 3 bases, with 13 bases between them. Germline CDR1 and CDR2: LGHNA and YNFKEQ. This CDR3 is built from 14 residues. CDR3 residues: CASRDPKGTDTQYF. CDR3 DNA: TGTGCCAGCAGGGACCCCAAGGGGACAGATACGCAGTATTTT.

This chain's CDR3 is CASSSLGVAVYNEQFF. In DNA form, the CDR3 reads TGTGCCAGCAGTTCCCTGGGGGTAGCGGTATACAATGAGCAGTTCTTC. The genes are TRBV25-1 and TRBJ2-1; TRBD2 is a possible D gene (6 bases). The CDR3 runs to 16 residues. Germline-derived CDR1 and CDR2 are MGHDK and SYGVNS. Trimming removed 5 bases from V and 4 bases from J, with 18 bases in between. Filled out from reference TRBV25-1 and TRBJ2-1, the complete variable domain reads EADIYQTPRYLVIGTGKKITLECSQTMGHDKMYWYQQDPGMELHLIHYSYGVNSTEKGDLSSESTVSRIRTEHFPLTLESARPSHTSQYLCASSSLGVAVYNEQFFGPGTRLTVL.